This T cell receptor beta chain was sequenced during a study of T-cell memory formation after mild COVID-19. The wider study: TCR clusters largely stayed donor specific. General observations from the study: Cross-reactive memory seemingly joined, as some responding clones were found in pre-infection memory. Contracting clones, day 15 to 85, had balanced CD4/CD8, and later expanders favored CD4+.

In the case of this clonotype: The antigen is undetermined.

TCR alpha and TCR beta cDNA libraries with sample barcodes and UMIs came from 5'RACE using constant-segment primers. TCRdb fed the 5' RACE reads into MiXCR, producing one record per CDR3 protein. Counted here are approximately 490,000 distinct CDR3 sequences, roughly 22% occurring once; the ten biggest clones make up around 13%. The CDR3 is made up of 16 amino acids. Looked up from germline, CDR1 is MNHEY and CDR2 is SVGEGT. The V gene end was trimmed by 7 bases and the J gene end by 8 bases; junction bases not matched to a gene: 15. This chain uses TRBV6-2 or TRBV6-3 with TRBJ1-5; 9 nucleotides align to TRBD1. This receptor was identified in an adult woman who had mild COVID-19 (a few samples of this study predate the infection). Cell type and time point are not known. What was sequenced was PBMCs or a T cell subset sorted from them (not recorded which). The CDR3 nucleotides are TGTGCCAGCACCGATTGGGGACAGGGCCCCAAGGAGCCCCAGCATTTT. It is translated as CASTDWGQGPKEPQHF.